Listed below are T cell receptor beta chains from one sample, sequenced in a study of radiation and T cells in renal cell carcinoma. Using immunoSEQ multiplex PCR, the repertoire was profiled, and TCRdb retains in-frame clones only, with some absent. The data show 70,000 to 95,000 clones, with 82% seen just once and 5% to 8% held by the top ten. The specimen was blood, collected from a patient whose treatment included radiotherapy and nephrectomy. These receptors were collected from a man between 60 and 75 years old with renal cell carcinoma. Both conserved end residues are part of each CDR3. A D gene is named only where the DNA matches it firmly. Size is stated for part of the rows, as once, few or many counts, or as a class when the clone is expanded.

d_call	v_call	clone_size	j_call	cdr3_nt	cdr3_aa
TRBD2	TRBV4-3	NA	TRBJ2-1	TGCGCCAGCAGCCAACTCACGGGACTAGCCGGTGAGCAGTTCTTC	CASSQLTGLAGEQFF
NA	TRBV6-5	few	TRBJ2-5	TGTGCCAGCAGCCCCCAGGGGGAGACCCAGTACTTC	CASSPQGETQYF
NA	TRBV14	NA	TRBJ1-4	TGTGCCAGCAGCCAAGATTGGGCTGCAACTAATGAAAAACTGTTTTTT	CASSQDWAATNEKLFF
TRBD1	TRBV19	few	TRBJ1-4	TGTGCCAGTAGTATAGCTCGGGACAGGGGTGAAAAACTGTTTTTT	CASSIARDRGEKLFF
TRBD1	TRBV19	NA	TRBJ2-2	TGTGCCAGTAAGGGGCAGGGGGCATCCGGGGAGCTGTTTTTT	CASKGQGASGELFF
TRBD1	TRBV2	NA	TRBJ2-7	TGTGCCACCCGGGACAGGGGGCTTCGCGAGCAGTACTTC	CATRDRGLREQYF
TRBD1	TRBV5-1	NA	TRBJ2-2	TGCGCCAGCAGCTGGCACCGGGACAGGGACACCGGGGAGCTGTTTTTT	CASSWHRDRDTGELFF
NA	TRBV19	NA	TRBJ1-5	TGTGCCAGTACCTCGCCAGGGAGCTATCAGCCCCAGCATTTT	CASTSPGSYQPQHF
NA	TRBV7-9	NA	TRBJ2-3	TGTGCCAGCAGCTTACACGGAGGCACAGATACGCAGTATTTT	CASSLHGGTDTQYF
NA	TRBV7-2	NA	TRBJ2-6	TGTGCCAGCAGCTTAGACGGTCGCGGGGGCCTCTTCGTCCTGACTTTC	CASSLDGRGGLFVLTF
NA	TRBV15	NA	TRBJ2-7	TGTGCCACCAGCAAAGGTCCTGGGGGAGAACAGTACTTC	CATSKGPGGEQYF
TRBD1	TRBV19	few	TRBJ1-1	TGTGCCAGTAGTCGGACAGGGTACACTGAAGCTTTCTTT	CASSRTGYTEAFF
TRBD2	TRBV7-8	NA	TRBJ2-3	TGTGCCAGCAGCCGGACTAGCGGGAGAGAAACAGATACGCAGTATTTT	CASSRTSGRETDTQYF
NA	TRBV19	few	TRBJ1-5	TGTGCCAGTTTACTAACGCGGACAGCCAATCAGCCCCAGCATTTT	CASLLTRTANQPQHF
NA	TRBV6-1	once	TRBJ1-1	TGTGCCAGCAGTTGGGCTGAAGCTTTCTTT	CASSWAEAFF
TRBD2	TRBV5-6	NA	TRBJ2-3	TGTGCCAGCAGCTTTCTAGCGGGTCCGGATACGCAGTATTTT	CASSFLAGPDTQYF
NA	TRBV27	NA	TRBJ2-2	TGTGCCAGCAGTTTATACACCGGGGAGCTGTTTTTT	CASSLYTGELFF
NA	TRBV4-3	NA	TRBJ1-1	TGCGCCAGCAGCCGCAGGGGTCGAGGGATCACTGAAGCTTTCTTT	CASSRRGRGITEAFF
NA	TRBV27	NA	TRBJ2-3	TGTGCCAGCAGTTTGACGAAGGCCACAGATACGCAGTATTTT	CASSLTKATDTQYF
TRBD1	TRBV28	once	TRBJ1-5	TGTGCCAGCAGTGAATTGACAGGGATGAATCAGCCCCAGCATTTT	CASSELTGMNQPQHF
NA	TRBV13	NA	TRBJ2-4	TGTGCCAGCAGCCCCCTCGGGGAACTAGCCAAAAACATTCAGTACTTC	CASSPLGELAKNIQYF
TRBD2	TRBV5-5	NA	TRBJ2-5	TGTGCCAGCAGCGCGGGGACTAGCGGTTATTCTAAAGAGACCCAGTACTTC	CASSAGTSGYSKETQYF
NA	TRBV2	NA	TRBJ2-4	TGTGCCAGCAAGGCGAACCAGGGCGCATGGCTAGCCAAAAACATTCAGTACTTC	CASKANQGAWLAKNIQYF
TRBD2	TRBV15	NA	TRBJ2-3	TGTGCCACCAGCAGAGATCTTGGATCTAGCGGGAGGGCCATAACAGATACGCAGTATTTT	CATSRDLGSSGRAITDTQYF
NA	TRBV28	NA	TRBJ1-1	TGTGCCAGCAGCCCGGCTTTTCGGGCCCAAGCTTTCTTT	CASSPAFRAQAFF
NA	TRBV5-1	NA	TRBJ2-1	TGCGCCAGCAGCTGGGGGTCCTCCGACAATGAGCAGTTCTTC	CASSWGSSDNEQFF
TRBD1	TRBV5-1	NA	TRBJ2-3	TGCGCCAGCAGCTCCGCCGGGACAGGGGTCCGATCCCAGACAGATACGCAGTATTTT	CASSSAGTGVRSQTDTQYF
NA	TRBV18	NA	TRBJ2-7	TGTGCCAGCTCATCTGGACGAGGCTACGAGCAGTACTTC	CASSSGRGYEQYF
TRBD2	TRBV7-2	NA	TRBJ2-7	TGTGCCAGCAGCTTAACTCTGGCTAGCGGGTCCTACGAGCAGTACTTC	CASSLTLASGSYEQYF
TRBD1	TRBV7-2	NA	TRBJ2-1	TGTGCCAGCAGACGACAGGGGGCCACCTACAATGAGCAGTTCTTC	CASRRQGATYNEQFF
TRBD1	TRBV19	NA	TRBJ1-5	TGTGCCAGTAGTATCCGACAGGGTAATCAGCCCCAGCATTTT	CASSIRQGNQPQHF
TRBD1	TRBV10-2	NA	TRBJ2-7	TGCGCCAGCAACCCGGGACAGGGTTACGAGCAGTACTTC	CASNPGQGYEQYF
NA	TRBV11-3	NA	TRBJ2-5	TGTGCCAGCAGCTTAGGTCGGTCAGGGACCCAGTACTTC	CASSLGRSGTQYF
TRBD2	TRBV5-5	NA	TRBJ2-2	TGTGCCAGCAGCTCACCTAGCGGAAGGAACACCGGGGAGCTGTTTTTT	CASSSPSGRNTGELFF
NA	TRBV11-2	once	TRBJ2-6	TGTGCCAGCAGTCAAGGTGACTCTGGGGCCAACGTCCTGACTTTC	CASSQGDSGANVLTF
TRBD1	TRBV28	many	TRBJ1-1	TGTGCCAGCTGGACAGGGGGTAACACTGAAGCTTTCTTT	CASWTGGNTEAFF
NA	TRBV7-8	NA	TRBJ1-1	TGTGCCAGCAGCTTAGCGCAAGGCAGGGATGGAAACACTGAAGCTTTCTTT	CASSLAQGRDGNTEAFF
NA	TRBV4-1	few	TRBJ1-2	TGCGCCAGCAGCCAACTACCCAACTATGGCTACACCTTC	CASSQLPNYGYTF
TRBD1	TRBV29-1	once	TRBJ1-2	TGCAGCGTTGGGCAGGGGGACTATGGCTACACCTTC	CSVGQGDYGYTF
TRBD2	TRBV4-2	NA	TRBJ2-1	TGTGCCAGCAGCCAAGTTGCGGGAGATGTCGGTAACAATGAGCAGTTCTTC	CASSQVAGDVGNNEQFF
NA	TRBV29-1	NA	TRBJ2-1	TGCAGCGTTGAAACTAGGGACAATGAGCAGTTCTTC	CSVETRDNEQFF
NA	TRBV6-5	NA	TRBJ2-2	TGTGCCAGCAGCCAATTCTGGGGAAACACCGGGGAGCTGTTTTTT	CASSQFWGNTGELFF
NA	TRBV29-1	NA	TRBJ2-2	TGCAGCGCCCGGATGGGACCCGGGGAGCTGTTTTTT	CSARMGPGELFF
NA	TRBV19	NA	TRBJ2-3	TGTGCCAGTAGTAACCCGGGACGGAGCACAGATACGCAGTATTTT	CASSNPGRSTDTQYF
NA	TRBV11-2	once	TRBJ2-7	TGTGCCAGCAGCCCACCAATAAGCTGGACAGCGACCTACGAGCAGTACTTC	CASSPPISWTATYEQYF
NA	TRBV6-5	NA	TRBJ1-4	TGTGCCAGCAGTTACCCCCCAGACAGATCTAATGAAAAACTGTTTTTT	CASSYPPDRSNEKLFF
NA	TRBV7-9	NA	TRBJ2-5	TGTGCCAGCAGCCCTGACAGCCAAGAGACCCAGTACTTC	CASSPDSQETQYF
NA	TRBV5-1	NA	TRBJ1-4	TGCGCCAGCAGGTCGGGACTCACTCTTGAAAAACTGTTTTTT	CASRSGLTLEKLFF
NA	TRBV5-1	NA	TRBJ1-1	TGCGCCAGCACGCAATCGTCGTCAGGGGAGACTGAAGCTTTCTTT	CASTQSSSGETEAFF
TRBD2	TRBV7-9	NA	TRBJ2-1	TGTGCCAGCAGCTTATCTGGGAGGGCCTGGAATGAGCAGTTCTTC	CASSLSGRAWNEQFF
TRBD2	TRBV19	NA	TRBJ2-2	TGTGCCAGTAGTCCAACTAGCGCCGGGGAGCTGTTTTTT	CASSPTSAGELFF